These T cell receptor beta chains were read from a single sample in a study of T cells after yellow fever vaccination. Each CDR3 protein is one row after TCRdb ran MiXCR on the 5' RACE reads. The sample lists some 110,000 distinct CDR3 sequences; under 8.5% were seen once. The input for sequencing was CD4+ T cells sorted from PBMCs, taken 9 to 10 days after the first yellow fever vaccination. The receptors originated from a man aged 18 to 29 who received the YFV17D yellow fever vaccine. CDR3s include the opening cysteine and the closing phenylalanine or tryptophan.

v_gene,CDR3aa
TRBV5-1,CASSFSGDGDTQYF
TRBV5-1,CASSLAGLQYGQYF
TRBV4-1,CASSQTYPQVLVGYGYTF
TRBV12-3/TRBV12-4,CASSLAWDAREVFF
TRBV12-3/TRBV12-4,CASSLTGPGDTQYF
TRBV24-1,CATSKVQGKDEQYF
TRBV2,CASSGGSGSGEQFF
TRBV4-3,CASSQVSSGGPDTQYF
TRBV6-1,CASSEAWGHDGYEQYF
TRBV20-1,CSARISGNSNTGELFF
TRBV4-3,CASSQDHPGRGGVGTDTQYF
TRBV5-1,CASSLISGSGGELFF
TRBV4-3,CASSQDLGSSSYNEQFF
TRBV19,CASRLQGSYEQYF
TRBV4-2,CASSQDRGHRTNEKLFF
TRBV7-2,CASSLGQGLHNEQFF
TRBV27,CASSKTGTYQETQYF
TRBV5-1,CASSLVAEETQYF
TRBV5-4,CASSDAGTGDTEAFF
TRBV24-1,CATSDGTDGGYTF
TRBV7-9,CASSLAGRENGYTF
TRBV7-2,CASSLRTGLSGNTIYF